The present entry profiles one TCR beta chain with its context. This clonotype has a count of ten or more. No cognate antigen has been identified for it. No quality values exist for individual bases; no much larger clone is one base distant. This specimen belongs to a study of read filtering for tumor transcriptome and immune sequencing (dated by TCRdb to about 2020). About the full investigation: The cohort was composed of roughly 16 male and approximately 15 female patients, with a mean age of 65.9 years and an age range of about 47 to 80. TCR-region mapped reads per sample ranged from about 4 to 11 million with IR-seq versus only roughly 85 to 1273 with RNA-seq. As a main aim, a read-filtering strategy for immune repertoire data was addressed, with the specific question being whether clonotypes supported by a single read should be removed. Under revised international staging, roughly eight patients fell into R-ISS I, more than 15 into R-ISS II and roughly 7 into R-ISS III. After DNase treatment, whole-transcriptome libraries were prepared using the TruSeq RNA Access Library Prep Kit. The study compared TCR repertoires from targeted immune repertoire sequencing and bulk whole-transcriptome sequencing run on the same bone marrow samples. Study-wide conclusions, independent of this receptor: The sorted CD138-negative fraction was composed of a mixed bone marrow immune population rather than of purified T cells. Removing single-read clonotypes increased the correlation between IR-seq and RNA-seq shared clonotype proportions. Compared with RNA-seq, IR-seq captured clonotypes at much higher depth and more reliably, and a smaller IR-seq throughput was enough to identify most shared clonotypes. Single-read clonotypes made up roughly 82% of clonotypes but about 3.3% of total reads in IR-seq, and 74.6% of clonotypes and approximately 42% of reads in RNA-seq.

The Immunoverse kit was used to build TCR libraries from around 400 ng RNA, with molecular barcoded adaptors covering alpha/delta and beta/gamma chains. TCR library preparation used the same RNA that went into transcriptome sequencing. Sequencing of TCR libraries was carried out on an Illumina HiSeq 4000 with 2 x 150 cycles. The published analysis was carried out like this. TCR reads were aligned to human V, D, J and C references and assembled into CDR3 clonotypes with MiXCR, including quality filtering and error correction. The tcR package in R was used to analyze clonotype counts and gene usage diversity. Raw mapping reads were checked after the RNA-seq reads had been mapped by STAR aligner version 2.5.3a onto the human GRCh37 genome. To test how sequencing depth affected the clonotypes detected, IR-seq fastq files were randomly downsampled with Seqtk 1.3. The public reads were reanalyzed by TCRdb: fastp trimming at Q25, MiXCR alignment, in-frame beta chains only. Each entry merges the rows of one CDR3 protein and shows their most common DNA and genes. The V and J calls, along with clone size, are taken from TCRdb and not from the paper's own processing. The sample profile shows around 140,000 distinct CDR3 sequences; 13% of them were found once. The ten largest clones add up to 7.5% to 10% of the sample.

Each patient had bone marrow sampled at the time of active disease. Bone marrow mononuclear cells were isolated by Ficoll-Hypaque density gradient centrifugation. Myeloma plasma cells were removed and CD138-negative cells were obtained by negative selection following labeling with CD138 magnetic microbeads on a MACS separator. Flow cytometry with CD138 antibodies on an Attune NxT was used to check how pure the isolated cells were. TRIzol reagent was used to extract total RNA, which was then quantified with a NanoDrop spectrophotometer. For each patient, the CD138-negative bone marrow sample underwent paired RNA-seq and IR-seq. From the cysteine up to the phenylalanine, the CDR3 has a length of 17 residues. The kept DNA is CDR3 alone, 51 bases in frame from the first base. Germline trimming amounts to 5 bases on V and 2 bases on J, with 9 as the count of junction bases outside the gene matches. The germline V gene encodes CDR1 SEHNR and CDR2 FQNEAQ (reference sequence).

The sequence derives from a donor at least 40 years old with multiple myeloma. Sequencing input: a population of CD138-negative cells sorted from bone marrow. The cell subset or site label corresponds to: bone marrow mononuclear cells depleted of CD138+ plasma/myeloma cells by negative magnetic selection. Recombination joined TRBV7-9 with TRBJ2-5; TRBD2 agrees with 12 junctional bases. The nucleotide sequence is TGTGCCAGCAGCACATTGGGACTAGCGGGCAAACAAGAGACCCAGTACTTC. The translation is CASSTLGLAGKQETQYF.